One sample yielded the 24 T cell receptor beta chains listed below, sequenced in a study of early T cells in non-severe SARS-CoV-2 infection. TCRdb fed the 5' RACE reads into MiXCR, producing one record per CDR3 protein. The data show around 50,000 distinct CDR3 sequences, with 10% to 15% seen just once and 9.1% held by the top ten. Sample: whole blood. The source of these receptors is an adult who was a healthcare worker with PCR-confirmed SARS-CoV-2 infection or an uninfected control (not recorded which).

The chain has TRBV20-1 and TRBJ2-1; 10 bases line up with TRBD2. CDR1 and CDR2 (germline): DFQATT, SNEGSKA (reference sequence). This CDR3 region has 14 residues. Here the CDR3 DNA reads TGCATCAAACTAGCGGGGTTGTCCTACAATGAGCAGTTCTTC. Its translation is CIKLAGLSYNEQFF.

This chain uses TRBV7-9 with TRBJ2-5, with a possible D match to TRBD2 (6 bases). Germline loops: CDR1 SEHNR, CDR2 FQNEAQ (reference sequence). The length of the CDR3 is 17 residues. V was shortened by 5 bases and J by 2 bases, with 21 bases between the two germline ends. CDR3 in DNA: TGTGCCAGCAGCGGGCGGCCTAGCGAGAAAAGGCAAGAGACCCAGTACTTC. Its protein product is CASSGRPSEKRQETQYF.

This clonotype has ten or more counts. The CDR3 DNA reads as TGTGCCAGCAGCGCATCCGGGACAGGGTGGAGGTACAATGAGCAGTTCTTC. Amino acid sequence: CASSASGTGWRYNEQFF. The chain is built from TRBV2 and TRBJ2-1; 9 nucleotides line up with TRBD1. Germline CDR1 is SNHLY and CDR2 is FYNNEI. The trim removed 6 bases at V and 4 bases at J, leaving 13 bases unmatched. This CDR3 spans 17 amino acids.

This clonotype appeared many times. The V and J genes are TRBV6-6 and TRBJ1-1, with 8 nucleotides matching TRBD1. Germline CDR1 MNHNY, CDR2 SVGAGI (reference sequence). V lost 2 bases, J lost 1 base, and 3 bases stayed unmatched. This CDR3 spans 15 amino acids. The CDR3 DNA is TGTGCCAGCAGTTACCGCGGACAGGGGAACACTGAAGCTTTCTTT. It codes for CASSYRGQGNTEAFF.

The chain joins TRBV7-9 to TRBJ2-3, with TRBD1 as a possible D gene (5 bases). V lost 5 bases, J lost 0 bases, and 15 bases lay in between. The CDR3 totals 16 residues. The V gene's germline CDR1 is SEHNR and CDR2 FQNEAQ (reference sequence). CDR3 DNA: TGTGCCAGCAGCCCCCAGGGCCCTACTAGCACAGATACGCAGTATTTT. Its translation is CASSPQGPTSTDTQYF.

This clonotype came up many times. J is TRBJ2-3 and V is TRBV27; 10 positions match TRBD2. Germline V gene lookup returns CDR1 MNHEY and CDR2 SMNVEV (reference sequence). This CDR3 has 15 amino acids. V shed 3 bases and J 6 bases; nucleotides not matched to a gene: 6. CDR3 residues: CASSLSGGARDTQYF. The DNA for the CDR3 is TGTGCCAGCAGTTTGAGCGGGGGGGCTAGGGATACGCAGTATTTT.

The CDR3 DNA sequence: TGCAGTGCTAGAGGTGGGGACAGGGTGAGCTACGAGCAGTACTTC. Protein product: CSARGGDRVSYEQYF. The chain is built from TRBV20-1 and TRBJ2-7, with 9 bases matching TRBD1. Germline CDR1 reads DFQATT; CDR2 reads SNEGSKA (reference sequence). Germline trimming cut 1 base from V and 3 bases from J; bases unmatched to any gene: 7. The length of the CDR3 is 15 residues.

This clonotype has at least ten counts. DNA of the CDR3: TGCAGTGCTTTGACCGACGGAAACTATGGCTACACCTTC. Its protein is CSALTDGNYGYTF. The V call is TRBV20-1, the J call TRBJ1-2; D is uncertain. The V end lost 5 bases, the J end lost 2 bases, and 12 bases lay between the germline ends. The germline gives CDR1 DFQATT, CDR2 SNEGSKA (reference sequence). This CDR3 region has 13 residues.

This clonotype was counted ten times or more. This chain uses TRBV20-1 with TRBJ2-3, with 13 bases that match TRBD2. This CDR3 spans 15 amino acids. Germline-derived CDR1 and CDR2 are DFQATT and SNEGSKA (reference sequence). The ends lost 3 bases at V and 4 bases at J; junction bases unmatched: 4. CDR3 sequence (DNA): TGCAGTGCTAGCACTAGCGGGAGGGTCCCAGATACGCAGTATTTT. Its translation: CSASTSGRVPDTQYF.

With regard to this clonotype: One end of the junction does not line up with germline, which may come from a read error. This chain uses TRBV7-2 with TRBJ1-6; 8 bases align to TRBD1. Per the germline V gene, CDR1 is SGHTA and CDR2 is FQGNSA. This CDR3 has 16 amino acids. The CDR3 nucleotides are TGTGCCAGCAGCTTGGGGGGGGACAGGAGAATTCAACCCCTCCGCTTT. Its translation is CASSLGGDRRIQPLRF. The entire variable domain, with the rest obtained from reference TRBV7-2 and TRBJ1-6, is as follows: GAGVSQSPSNKVTEKGKDVELRCDPISGHTALYWYRQSLGQGLEFLIYFQGNSAPDKSGLPSDRFSAERTGGSVSTLTIQRTQQEDSAVYLCASSLGGDRRIQPLRFGNGTRLTVT.

This clonotype was seen a handful of times. The V call is TRBV7-2, the J call TRBJ1-5; D gene unclear. With 5 bases removed from V and 3 bases from J, the gap between germline ends came to 14 bases. Germline loops: CDR1 SGHTA, CDR2 FQGNSA. CDR3 size: 15 residues. The CDR3 region has the DNA TGTGCCAGCAGCCCCGGCCCGGGATACAATCAGCCCCAGCATTTT. This codes for CASSPGPGYNQPQHF.

This clonotype was detected many times. The chain couples TRBV12-5 to TRBJ1-5; D is undetermined. The CDR3 sequence is 14 residues long. V was clipped by 7 bases and J by 3 bases, with 13 bases between them. Germline V gives CDR1 LGHNT, CDR2 FRNRAP. This CDR3 reads CASALDGDNQPQHF. The CDR3 DNA is TGTGCTAGTGCCTTGGACGGAGACAATCAGCCCCAGCATTTT.

This clonotype was seen repeatedly, ten times or more. CDR3 region: CASSQVKTATEQYF. Written as DNA, the CDR3 is TGTGCCAGCAGCCAAGTTAAGACCGCCACAGAGCAGTACTTC. The chain uses TRBV3-1 and TRBJ2-7, with D unresolved. Trimming removed 1 base from V and 7 bases from J, with 14 bases in between. This CDR3 region has 14 residues. Germline CDR1 and CDR2: LGHDT and YNNKEL (reference sequence).

This chain joins TRBV29-1 and TRBJ2-2; 12 nucleotides line up with TRBD2. Germline V lookup: CDR1 SQVTM, CDR2 ANQGSEA. The trim removed 6 bases at V and 5 bases at J, leaving 4 bases unmatched. The CDR3 is 14 amino acids. This chain's CDR3 is CSVTTSGGTGELFF. The CDR3 DNA reads TGCAGCGTGACCACTAGCGGGGGGACCGGGGAGCTGTTTTTT.

The V gene is TRBV28, the J gene TRBJ2-2; 10 positions match TRBD2. V shed 6 bases, J shed 5 bases, and the junction held 6 bases outside the gene matches. The V gene's germline CDR1 is MDHEN and CDR2 SYDVKM. The CDR3 spans 15 residues. The CDR3 coding sequence is TGTGCCAGCAGAGTCCAGCGGGAGGGGACCGGGGAGCTGTTTTTT. This gives the protein CASRVQREGTGELFF.

This clonotype was detected a few times. J is TRBJ2-5 and V is TRBV11-3, with 8 nucleotides matching TRBD1. Germline V gene sequence: CDR1 SGHNT, CDR2 YENEEA. This CDR3 comprises 17 residues. V lost 5 bases and J lost 4; bases outside the gene matches: 15. This CDR3 is CASSPYRGTGERETQYF. The CDR3 DNA reads TGTGCCAGCAGCCCCTACCGGGGGACAGGCGAGCGAGAGACCCAGTACTTC.

The V gene is TRBV11-2, the J gene TRBJ2-2; 8 bases map to TRBD1. V lost 2 bases to trimming and J lost 5 bases; unmatched junction nucleotides: 7. This CDR3 contains 16 residues. Germline V gives CDR1 SGHAT, CDR2 FQNNGV. DNA of the CDR3: TGTGCCAGCAGCTTAATCCGGACAGGGAGAACCGGGGAGCTGTTTTTT. As protein: CASSLIRTGRTGELFF. The variable domain in full, with the rest retrieved from reference TRBV11-2 and TRBJ2-2, is EAGVAQSPRYKIIEKRQSVAFWCNPISGHATLYWYQQILGQGPKLLIQFQNNGVVDDSQLPKDRFSAERLKGVDSTLKIQPAKLEDSAVYLCASSLIRTGRTGELFFGEGSRLTVL.

This clonotype was counted a single time. Compared with germline, one end of the junction differs, possibly owing to a read error. The DNA of the CDR3 is TGCGCCAGCAGCCGAACAGCGATTTCCGGGACTAGCGGGAGAGCCAATGAGCAGTTCTTC. It codes for CASSRTAISGTSGRANEQFF. The V and J genes are TRBV7-9 and TRBJ2-1; the match to TRBD2 covers 14 bases. The CDR3 sequence is 20 residues long. The germline V gene encodes CDR1 SEHNR and CDR2 FQNEAQ (reference sequence).

The rearrangement links TRBV20-1 to TRBJ2-2, with D unresolved. This CDR3 region has 13 residues. Trimming removed 0 bases from V and 5 bases from J, with 7 bases in between. Germline CDR1 reads DFQATT; CDR2 reads SNEGSKA (reference sequence). The CDR3 nucleotides read TGCAGTGCTAGAGATCTTAGGACCGGGGAGCTGTTTTTT. This codes for CSARDLRTGELFF.

This clonotype was counted between two and nine times. The gene calls are TRBV7-2 and TRBJ2-2; 12 nucleotides match TRBD1. The CDR3 consists of 16 residues. The ends lost 0 bases at V and 6 bases at J; junction bases unmatched: 2. Germline V lookup: CDR1 SGHTA, CDR2 FQGNSA. CDR3 DNA: TGTGCCAGCAGCTTAGCCGGGACAGGGGGCTCCGGGGAGCTGTTTTTT. Its protein is CASSLAGTGGSGELFF.

The chain is built from TRBV2 and TRBJ2-2; no clear D gene. CDR3 size: 15 residues. Germline V gene lookup returns CDR1 SNHLY and CDR2 FYNNEI. Trimming left V 4 bases short and J 1 base short, with 10 bases between. The CDR3 spells CASSGVTLNTGELFF. CDR3 nucleotides: TGTGCCAGCAGTGGGGTGACATTGAACACCGGGGAGCTGTTTTTT.

This clonotype showed up just a few times. This rearrangement joins TRBV7-6 to TRBJ2-1; a weak D match, TRBD1 (5 bases). Trimming removed 2 bases from V and 4 bases from J, with 12 bases in between. This CDR3 region has 15 residues. Germline lookup yields CDR1 SGHVS and CDR2 FNYEAQ. The CDR3: CASSLLGAIYNEQFF. For the CDR3, the DNA is TGTGCCAGCAGCTTATTAGGGGCCATTTACAATGAGCAGTTCTTC.

By share, this clonotype ranks as medium-sized. The chain is built from TRBV29-1 and TRBJ2-6; D is ambiguous. V was cut by 6 bases and J by 2 bases, with 5 bases left in between. Looked up from germline, CDR1 is SQVTM and CDR2 is ANQGSEA. There are 12 residues in the CDR3. The CDR3 here is CSVRAGANVLTF. For the CDR3, the DNA is TGCAGCGTAAGAGCTGGGGCCAACGTCCTGACTTTC.

The rearrangement joins TRBV11-2 to TRBJ2-3, with 13 bases identical to TRBD2. The junction had 9 bases not matched to a gene; V was cut back by 3 bases and J by 3 bases. Germline V gene sequence: CDR1 SGHAT, CDR2 FQNNGV. CDR3 length: 18 amino acids. The CDR3 region is CASSFITSGRARTDTQYF. DNA of the CDR3: TGTGCCAGCAGCTTTATAACTAGCGGGAGGGCCCGAACAGATACGCAGTATTTT.